This is a list of T cell receptor beta chains from one sample in a study of human T cells and chemical hapten exposure. Using its own MiXCR run on the RACE reads, TCRdb lists one record per CDR3 protein. The top ten hold around 1.5% of the sample, which has around 110,000 distinct CDR3 sequences, about 12% seen once. Sample: whole blood, taken in connection with sensitization to the hapten diphenylcyclopropenone (DPC). The receptors were gathered from a woman aged 50 to 60 with alopecia areata. Some clones in this sample may be carry-over from other donors' samples. CDR3s include the opening cysteine and the closing phenylalanine or tryptophan. The D gene is left open where the match is weak. The size of a clone is reported for some rows only, either as once, few or many, or as a class for expanded clones.

TRBV3-1,TRBJ2-7,-,few,CASSQVEYEQYF,TGTGCCAGCAGCCAAGTGGAGTACGAGCAGTACTTC
TRBV4-2,TRBJ2-1,-,-,CASSQGPGTNNEQFF,TGTGCCAGCAGCCAAGGACCGGGAACGAACAATGAGCAGTTCTTC
TRBV7-2,TRBJ1-4,-,many,CASSPNPGTTEKLFF,TGTGCCAGCAGCCCAAATCCCGGGACAACAGAAAAACTGTTTTTT
TRBV29-1,TRBJ1-2,-,-,CSAGDYGYTF,TGCAGCGCGGGGGACTATGGCTACACCTTC
TRBV4-1,TRBJ1-2,-,few,CASSSPYYGYTF,TGCGCCAGCAGCTCTCCTTACTATGGCTACACCTTC
TRBV5-8,TRBJ2-7,TRBD2,-,CASSGPGLPEPRQYF,TGTGCCAGCAGCGGACCGGGACTACCGGAGCCAAGGCAGTACTTC
TRBV5-4,TRBJ2-7,-,-,CASSLAGVKASEQYF,TGTGCCAGCAGCTTGGCGGGCGTAAAAGCATCCGAGCAGTACTTC
TRBV6-6,TRBJ2-1,TRBD2,-,CATQRGLAYNEQFF,TGTGCCACCCAAAGGGGACTAGCGTATAATGAGCAGTTCTTC
TRBV6-2/TRBV6-3,TRBJ2-2,-,many,CASSPFGSTDTGELFF,TGTGCCAGCAGCCCCTTTGGCAGCACTGACACCGGGGAGCTGTTTTTT
TRBV2,TRBJ1-1,-,many,CASRGTGGFTEAFF,TGTGCCAGCAGAGGCACGGGGGGCTTCACTGAAGCTTTCTTT
TRBV28,TRBJ1-2,-,many,CASSLSNYGYTF,TGTGCCAGCAGTTTATCTAACTATGGCTACACCTTC
TRBV7-2,TRBJ2-5,-,few,CASSLHSTEETQYF,TGTGCCAGCAGCTTGCATTCGACCGAAGAGACCCAGTACTTC
TRBV5-1,TRBJ2-4,-,-,CASSLGGGKDYIQYF,TGCGCCAGCAGCTTGGGAGGCGGGAAGGATTACATTCAGTACTTC
TRBV12-5,TRBJ2-6,-,few,CASGTSGANVLTF,TGTGCTAGTGGTACCTCTGGGGCCAACGTCCTGACTTTC
TRBV29-1,TRBJ2-3,-,-,CSADGNTDTQYF,TGCAGCGCGGACGGGAACACAGATACGCAGTATTTT
TRBV20-1,TRBJ2-3,-,many,CSVISGETDTQYF,TGCAGTGTGATTTCGGGGGAGACAGATACGCAGTATTTT
TRBV6-2/TRBV6-3,TRBJ1-1,TRBD1,few,CASSYSRDRGGRTEAFF,TGTGCCAGCAGTTACTCTCGGGACAGGGGGGGACGGACTGAAGCTTTCTTT
TRBV7-9,TRBJ1-1,TRBD1,few,CASSRGTGGLNPEAFF,TGTGCCAGCAGCCGCGGGACAGGGGGCTTAAATCCTGAAGCTTTCTTT
TRBV7-9,TRBJ2-7,-,few,CASSLFRTPDYEQYF,TGTGCCAGCAGCTTATTTCGGACGCCGGACTACGAGCAGTACTTC
TRBV4-2,TRBJ2-7,-,-,CASSQGQGPGYEQYF,TGTGCCAGCAGCCAAGGGCAGGGTCCAGGGTACGAGCAGTACTTC
TRBV3-1,TRBJ1-1,-,-,CASSQDAGGTEAFF,TGTGCCAGCAGCCAAGATGCCGGGGGAACTGAAGCTTTCTTT
TRBV20-1,TRBJ2-4,TRBD2,few,CSADSGRAKNIQYF,TGCAGTGCTGATAGCGGGAGGGCCAAAAACATTCAGTACTTC
TRBV11-2,TRBJ2-2,-,few,CASSRTDEGELFF,TGTGCCAGCAGTCGGACTGACGAGGGGGAGTTGTTTTTT
TRBV28,TRBJ1-4,-,few,CASSELGEKLFF,TGTGCCAGCAGTGAATTAGGGGAAAAACTGTTTTTT
TRBV4-3,TRBJ2-3,-,few,CASSQGFGRNGDTQYF,TGCGCCAGCAGCCAAGGATTTGGCAGGAACGGAGATACGCAGTATTTT
TRBV11-1,TRBJ1-2,-,many,CASSLESYGYTF,TGTGCCAGCAGCTTGGAGTCCTATGGCTACACCTTC
TRBV27,TRBJ2-6,-,few,CASSFRVPTGANVLTF,TGTGCCAGCAGTTTCCGGGTCCCGACTGGGGCCAACGTCCTGACTTTC
TRBV6-1,TRBJ2-6,TRBD1,-,CASTRTGGTGANVLTF,TGTGCCAGCACTAGGACAGGGGGCACTGGGGCCAACGTCCTGACTTTC
TRBV20-1,TRBJ2-1,TRBD2,many,CSAKGLDSYNEQFF,TGCAGTGCTAAGGGACTAGACTCCTACAATGAGCAGTTCTTC
TRBV11-2,TRBJ2-1,-,few,CASSFSGTSYNEQFF,TGTGCCAGCAGCTTCTCGGGGACTTCCTACAATGAGCAGTTCTTC
TRBV29-1,TRBJ2-5,-,few,CSAWVGTKTQYF,TGCAGCGCCTGGGTAGGAACGAAGACCCAGTACTTC
TRBV6-2/TRBV6-3,TRBJ1-5,-,-,CASSLGARQPQHF,TGTGCCAGCAGTTTAGGAGCCCGACAGCCCCAGCATTTT
TRBV10-3,TRBJ1-1,TRBD1,few,CAIRTSQQGQNTEAFF,TGTGCCATCAGGACTTCCCAACAGGGGCAGAACACTGAAGCTTTCTTT
TRBV6-5,TRBJ1-6,-,few,CASSITDTLNSPLHF,TGTGCCAGCAGTATTACCGACACCTTAAATTCACCCCTCCACTTT
TRBV18,TRBJ1-5,-,-,CASSPPGMGGSNQPQHF,TGTGCCAGCTCACCACCGGGGATGGGCGGTAGCAATCAGCCCCAGCATTTT
TRBV2,TRBJ2-4,TRBD2,many,CCQGLDSNIQYF,TGTTGCCAGGGACTAGACTCCAACATTCAGTACTTC
TRBV20-1,TRBJ2-3,-,many,CSATGTGSTDTQYF,TGCAGTGCTACCGGGACTGGAAGCACAGATACGCAGTATTTT
TRBV6-2/TRBV6-3,TRBJ1-3,-,many,CASSYRMADGNTIYF,TGTGCCAGCAGCTATAGGATGGCCGACGGAAACACCATATATTTT
TRBV11-2,TRBJ2-3,-,many,CASSFWTSTDTQYF,TGTGCCAGCAGCTTCTGGACTAGCACAGATACGCAGTATTTT
TRBV28,TRBJ2-7,-,-,CASRRTGWYEQYF,TGTGCCAGCAGGCGCACAGGCTGGTACGAGCAGTACTTC
TRBV25-1,TRBJ2-1,TRBD2,-,CASSEYGAGGRNEQFF,TGTGCCAGCAGTGAATATGGAGCGGGAGGGCGTAATGAGCAGTTCTTC
TRBV20-1,TRBJ2-1,TRBD2,many,CSARSALAGAYNEQFF,TGCAGTGCTAGATCTGCCTTAGCGGGAGCCTACAATGAGCAGTTCTTC
TRBV7-9,TRBJ2-2,-,-,CAAGGNTGELFF,TGTGCCGCTGGCGGTAACACCGGGGAGCTGTTTTTT
TRBV7-2,TRBJ2-3,-,few,CASSLAGRQTSTDTQYF,TGTGCCAGCAGCTTAGCCGGGCGACAGACGAGCACAGATACGCAGTATTTT
TRBV2,TRBJ2-1,TRBD1,few,CASRPRDRTYNEQFF,TGTGCCAGCAGACCGCGGGACAGGACCTACAATGAGCAGTTCTTC
TRBV2,TRBJ1-1,-,-,CASSLQGPNTEAFF,TGTGCCAGCAGTTTACAGGGACCCAACACTGAAGCTTTCTTT
TRBV6-2/TRBV6-3,TRBJ2-7,-,-,CASSPDAYEQYF,TGTGCCAGCAGTCCGGACGCCTACGAGCAGTACTTC
TRBV7-2,TRBJ1-5,-,few,CASSLRVNRGNQPQHF,TGTGCCAGCAGCTTAAGGGTGAATAGGGGGAATCAGCCCCAGCATTTT
TRBV28,TRBJ2-7,-,many,CASSPTWGVSSYEQYF,TGTGCCAGCAGCCCCACATGGGGGGTGTCCTCCTACGAGCAGTACTTC
TRBV28,TRBJ1-1,-,few,CASRNGGHTNTEAFF,TGTGCCAGCAGAAACGGAGGGCATACGAACACTGAAGCTTTCTTT
TRBV15,TRBJ2-5,-,many,CATRSNAKETQYF,TGTGCCACCAGGTCTAACGCCAAAGAGACCCAGTACTTC
TRBV6-2/TRBV6-3,TRBJ2-1,-,few,CASSLSGTGGSYNEQFF,TGTGCCAGCAGTTTATCCGGGACGGGTGGCTCCTACAATGAGCAGTTCTTC
TRBV4-3,TRBJ1-1,-,many,CASRRTPNTEAFF,TGCGCCAGCCGAAGGACACCGAACACTGAAGCTTTCTTT
TRBV10-1,TRBJ2-3,-,few,CASSSGTVDTQYF,TGCGCCAGCAGTTCCGGGACTGTAGATACGCAGTATTTT
TRBV28,TRBJ1-1,TRBD1,-,CASSLPQGGAFF,TGTGCCAGCAGTTTACCACAGGGGGGAGCTTTCTTT